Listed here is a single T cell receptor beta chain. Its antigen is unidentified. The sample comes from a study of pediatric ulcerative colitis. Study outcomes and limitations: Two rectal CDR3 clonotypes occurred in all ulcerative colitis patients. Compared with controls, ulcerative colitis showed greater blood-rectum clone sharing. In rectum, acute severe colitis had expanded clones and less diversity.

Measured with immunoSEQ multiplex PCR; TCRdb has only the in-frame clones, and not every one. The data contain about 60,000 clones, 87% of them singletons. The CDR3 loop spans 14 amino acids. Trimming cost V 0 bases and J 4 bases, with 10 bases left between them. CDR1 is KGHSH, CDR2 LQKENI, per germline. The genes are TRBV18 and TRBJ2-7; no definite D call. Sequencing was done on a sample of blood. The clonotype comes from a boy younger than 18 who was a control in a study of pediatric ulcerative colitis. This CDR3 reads CASSPPALNYEQYF. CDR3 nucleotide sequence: TGTGCCAGCTCACCACCCGCCCTGAATTACGAGCAGTACTTC. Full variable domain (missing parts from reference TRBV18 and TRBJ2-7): NAGVMQNPRHLVRRRGQEARLRCSPMKGHSHVYWYRQLPEEGLKFMVYLQKENIIDESGMPKERFSAEFPKEGPSILRIQQVVRGDSAAYFCASSPPALNYEQYFGPGTRLTVT.